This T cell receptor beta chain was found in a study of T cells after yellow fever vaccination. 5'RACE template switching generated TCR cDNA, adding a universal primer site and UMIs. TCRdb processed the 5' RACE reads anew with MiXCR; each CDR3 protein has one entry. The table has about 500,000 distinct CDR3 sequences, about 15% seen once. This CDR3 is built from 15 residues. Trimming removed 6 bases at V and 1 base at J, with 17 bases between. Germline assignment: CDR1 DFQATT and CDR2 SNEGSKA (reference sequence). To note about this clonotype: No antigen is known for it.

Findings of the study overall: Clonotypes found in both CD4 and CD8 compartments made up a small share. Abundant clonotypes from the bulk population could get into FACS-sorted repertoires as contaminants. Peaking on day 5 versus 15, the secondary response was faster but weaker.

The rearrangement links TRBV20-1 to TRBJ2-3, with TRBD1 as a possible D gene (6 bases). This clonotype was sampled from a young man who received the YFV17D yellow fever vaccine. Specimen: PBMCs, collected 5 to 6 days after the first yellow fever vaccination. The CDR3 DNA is TGCAGTGCACCAGGGCAGGGGCTGGGCACAGATACGCAGTATTTT. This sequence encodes CSAPGQGLGTDTQYF.